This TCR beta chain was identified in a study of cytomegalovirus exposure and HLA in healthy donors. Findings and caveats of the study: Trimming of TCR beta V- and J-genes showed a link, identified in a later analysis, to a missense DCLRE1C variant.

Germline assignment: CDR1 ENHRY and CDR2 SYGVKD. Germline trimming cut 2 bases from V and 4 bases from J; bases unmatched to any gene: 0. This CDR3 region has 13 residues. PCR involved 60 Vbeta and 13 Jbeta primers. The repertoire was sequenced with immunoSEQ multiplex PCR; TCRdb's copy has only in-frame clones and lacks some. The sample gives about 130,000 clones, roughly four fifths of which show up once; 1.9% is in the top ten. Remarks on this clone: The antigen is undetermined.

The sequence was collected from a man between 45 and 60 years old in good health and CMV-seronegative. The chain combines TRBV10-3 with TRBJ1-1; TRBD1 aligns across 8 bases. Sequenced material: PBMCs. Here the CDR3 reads CAISEDRGTEAFF. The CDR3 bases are TGTGCCATCAGTGAGGACAGGGGCACTGAAGCTTTCTTT.